The next 8 T cell receptor beta chains were all read from a single sample in a study of cytomegalovirus exposure and HLA in healthy donors. Both 60 Vbeta primers and 13 Jbeta primers went into the PCR. TCRdb's table, derived via immunoSEQ multiplex PCR, lists solely in-frame clones and lacks some. The data hold around 190,000 clones, with about 80% observed a single time. Sequenced: PBMCs. These TCRs come from a woman in her 30s in good health and CMV-seropositive.

The chain links TRBV5-1 to TRBJ2-4; 8 nucleotides line up with TRBD1. The V gene's germline CDR1 is SGHRS and CDR2 YFSETQ. The ends lost 3 bases at V and 0 bases at J; junction bases unmatched: 5. The CDR3 consists of 16 residues. The CDR3 is CASSWVQGAAKNIQYF. The CDR3 nucleotides are TGCGCCAGCAGCTGGGTCCAGGGGGCAGCCAAAAACATTCAGTACTTC.

The chain couples TRBV9 to TRBJ2-7; TRBD2 matches 10 bases. This CDR3 comprises 14 residues. CDR1 and CDR2 (germline): SGDLS, YYNGEE. J was trimmed by 2 bases and V by 3 bases; bases with no gene match: 2. The chain's CDR3 is CASSASGSTYEQYF. In DNA form, the CDR3 reads TGTGCCAGCAGCGCTAGCGGGAGTACCTACGAGCAGTACTTC.

This chain connects TRBV5-4 to TRBJ2-7; no reliable D call. The germline CDR1 and CDR2 sequences are SGHNT and YYREEE (reference sequence). Trimming removed 4 bases from V and 4 bases from J, with 15 bases in between. The CDR3 covers 14 residues. CDR3 nucleotides: TGTGCCAGCAGCAGCATGCGAAGCAAATACGAGCAGTACTTC. It specifies CASSSMRSKYEQYF.

The genes are TRBV13 and TRBJ2-7; 8 bases match TRBD1. The germline V gene has CDR1 PRHDT and CDR2 FYEKMQ (reference sequence). The CDR3 spans 14 residues. Trimming at V came to 3 bases and at J to 3 bases, leaving 4 bases not matched to a gene. CDR3 region: CASSFRQGFYEQYF. The CDR3, as DNA: TGTGCCAGCAGCTTTAGACAGGGGTTCTACGAGCAGTACTTC.

This clone was detected a few times. The chain carries TRBV28 and TRBJ1-5; no reliable D call. Per the germline V gene, CDR1 is MDHEN and CDR2 is SYDVKM. This CDR3 has 13 residues. Trimming stripped 6 bases from V and 5 bases from J, with 11 bases between. The CDR3 coding sequence is TGTGCCAGCAGACCCGGGAGGGATCAGCCCCAGCATTTT. It codes for CASRPGRDQPQHF.

V and J are TRBV28 and TRBJ2-5; 11 nucleotides align to TRBD1. CDR1 is MDHEN, CDR2 SYDVKM, per germline. With V trimmed by 5 bases and J by 2 bases, 7 bases remained unmatched. There are 16 residues in the CDR3. The DNA for the CDR3 is TGTGCCAGCAGTCCAGCCGGGACAGGGGGGCAAGAGACCCAGTACTTC. Translation gives CASSPAGTGGQETQYF.

The table lists this clone with a few counts. The V and J genes are TRBV6-6 and TRBJ2-1; possibly TRBD2 for D (6 bases). Germline V gives CDR1 MNHNY, CDR2 SVGAGI (reference sequence). The CDR3 loop spans 14 amino acids. Trimming took off 6 bases at V and 5 bases at J, with 14 bases between the two ends. The CDR3: CASSPGLNNNEQFF. In nucleotides, the CDR3 is TGTGCCAGCAGCCCGGGACTTAATAACAATGAGCAGTTCTTC.

The rearrangement links TRBV11-2 to TRBJ1-1, with 7 nucleotides matching TRBD1. The length of the CDR3 is 13 residues. The trim removed 5 bases at V and 10 bases at J, leaving 10 bases unmatched. The germline V gene encodes CDR1 SGHAT and CDR2 FQNNGV. The CDR3 region is CASSLTVDRAAFF. In nucleotides, the CDR3 is TGTGCCAGCAGCCTAACGGTCGACAGGGCAGCTTTCTTT.